Following are 2 T cell receptor beta chains from one sample sequenced in a study of T-cell memory formation after mild COVID-19. TCRdb recomputed calls from the 5' RACE reads with MiXCR, one row per CDR3 protein. The sample lists approximately 300,000 distinct CDR3 sequences; less than 20% were seen once. The material sequenced was PBMCs or a T cell subset sorted from them (not recorded which). All receptors derive from a man between 18 and 35 years old who had mild COVID-19 (a few samples of this study predate the infection). Cell type and time point are not known.

This chain joins TRBV20-1 and TRBJ2-7; TRBD1 is a possible D gene (5 bases). V was pared by 3 bases and J by 1 base, with 13 bases between. This CDR3 has 14 residues. The germline V gene has CDR1 DFQATT and CDR2 SNEGSKA (reference sequence). CDR3 nucleotides: TGCAGTGCTAGGTGGGGCAGCCTGTCCTACGAGCAGTACTTC. Encoded protein: CSARWGSLSYEQYF.

This clonotype has a handful of counts. J is TRBJ2-2 and V is TRBV4-1; 8 bases line up with TRBD1. CDR3 size: 16 residues. Germline-derived CDR1 and CDR2 are MGHRA and YSYEKL. Trimming cost V 3 bases and J 3 bases; bases outside gene matches: 6. This CDR3 reads CASSQRTGMDTGELFF. For the CDR3, the DNA is TGCGCCAGCAGCCAGAGGACAGGGATGGACACCGGGGAGCTGTTTTTT.